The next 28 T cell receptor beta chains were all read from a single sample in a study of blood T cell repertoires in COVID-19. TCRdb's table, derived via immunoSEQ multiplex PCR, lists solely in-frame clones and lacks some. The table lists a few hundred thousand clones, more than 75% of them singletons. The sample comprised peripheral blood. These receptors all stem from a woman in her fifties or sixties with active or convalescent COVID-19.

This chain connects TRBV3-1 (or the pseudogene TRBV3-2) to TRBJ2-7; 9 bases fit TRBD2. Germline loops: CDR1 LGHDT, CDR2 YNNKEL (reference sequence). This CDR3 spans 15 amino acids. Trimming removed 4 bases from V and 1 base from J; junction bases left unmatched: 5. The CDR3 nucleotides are TGTGCCAGCAGCCCCATTAGCGGGGGTTCCTACGAGCAGTACTTC. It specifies CASSPISGGSYEQYF.

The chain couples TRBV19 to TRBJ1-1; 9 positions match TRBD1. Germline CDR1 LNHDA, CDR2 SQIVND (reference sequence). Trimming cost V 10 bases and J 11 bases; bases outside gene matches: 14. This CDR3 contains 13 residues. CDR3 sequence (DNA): TGTGCCACCACGAAGACCGGGACAGGGAGCGCTTTCTTT. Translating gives CATTKTGTGSAFF.

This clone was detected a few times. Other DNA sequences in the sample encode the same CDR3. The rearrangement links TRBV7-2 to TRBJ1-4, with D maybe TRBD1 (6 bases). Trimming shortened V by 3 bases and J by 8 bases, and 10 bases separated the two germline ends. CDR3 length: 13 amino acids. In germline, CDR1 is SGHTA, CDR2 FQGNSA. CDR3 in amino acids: CASSLGTREKLFF. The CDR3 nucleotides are TGTGCCAGCAGCTTGGGGACAAGGGAAAAACTGTTTTTT.

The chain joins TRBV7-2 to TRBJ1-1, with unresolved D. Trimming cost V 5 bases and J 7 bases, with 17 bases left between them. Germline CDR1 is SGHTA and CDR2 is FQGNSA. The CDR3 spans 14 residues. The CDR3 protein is CASSLRPTVGEAFF. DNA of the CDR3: TGTGCCAGCAGCCTCCGCCCCACAGTGGGTGAAGCTTTCTTT. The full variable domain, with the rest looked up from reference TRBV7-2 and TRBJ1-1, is GAGVSQSPSNKVTEKGKDVELRCDPISGHTALYWYRQSLGQGLEFLIYFQGNSAPDKSGLPSDRFSAERTGGSVSTLTIQRTQQEDSAVYLCASSLRPTVGEAFFGQGTRLTVV.

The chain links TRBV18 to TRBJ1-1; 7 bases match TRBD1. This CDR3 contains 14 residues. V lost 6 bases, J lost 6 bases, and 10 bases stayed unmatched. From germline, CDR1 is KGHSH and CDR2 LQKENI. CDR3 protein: CASSSYGQEAEAFF. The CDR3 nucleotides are TGTGCCAGCTCGTCCTACGGACAGGAGGCTGAAGCTTTCTTT.

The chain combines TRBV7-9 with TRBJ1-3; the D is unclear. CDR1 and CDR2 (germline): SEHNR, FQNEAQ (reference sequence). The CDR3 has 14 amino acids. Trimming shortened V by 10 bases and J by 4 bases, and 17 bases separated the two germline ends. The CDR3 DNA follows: TGTGCCACCGACCCGGAGGTCTCAGGAAACACCATATATTTT. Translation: CATDPEVSGNTIYF.

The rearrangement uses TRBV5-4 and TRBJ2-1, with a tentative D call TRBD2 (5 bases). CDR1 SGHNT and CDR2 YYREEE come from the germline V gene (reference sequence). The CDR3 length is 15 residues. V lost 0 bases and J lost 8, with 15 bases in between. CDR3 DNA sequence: TGTGCCAGCAGCTTGGTCACTCTGAGGGTTGATGAGCAGTTCTTC. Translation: CASSLVTLRVDEQFF.

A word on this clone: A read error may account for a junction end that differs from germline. The DNA of the CDR3 is TGTGCCAGCAGTATAAAGGACAGGGATAACGACTTC. Its translation: CASSIKDRDNDF. The chain is built from TRBV2 and TRBJ2-7; 8 nucleotides align to TRBD1. The CDR3 consists of 12 residues. The V gene's germline CDR1 is SNHLY and CDR2 FYNNEI.

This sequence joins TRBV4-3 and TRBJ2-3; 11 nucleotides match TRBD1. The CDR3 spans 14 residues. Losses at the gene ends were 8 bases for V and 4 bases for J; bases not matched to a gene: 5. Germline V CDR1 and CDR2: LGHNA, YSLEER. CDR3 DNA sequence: TGCGCCAGCGGATGGACAGGGGGCGCAGATACGCAGTATTTT. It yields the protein CASGWTGGADTQYF.

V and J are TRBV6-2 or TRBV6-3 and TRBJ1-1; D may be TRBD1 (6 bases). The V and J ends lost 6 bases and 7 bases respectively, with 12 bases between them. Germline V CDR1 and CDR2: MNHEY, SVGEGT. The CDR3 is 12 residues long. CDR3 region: CASSLGQIEAFF. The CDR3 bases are TGTGCCAGCAGCCTCGGACAGATTGAAGCTTTCTTT.

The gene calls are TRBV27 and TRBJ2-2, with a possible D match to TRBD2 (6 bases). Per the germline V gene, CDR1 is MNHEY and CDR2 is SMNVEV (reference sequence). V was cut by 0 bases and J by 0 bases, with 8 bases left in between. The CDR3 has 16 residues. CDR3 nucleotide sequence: TGTGCCAGCAGTTTATCGGCGGGAACGAACACCGGGGAGCTGTTTTTT. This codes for CASSLSAGTNTGELFF.

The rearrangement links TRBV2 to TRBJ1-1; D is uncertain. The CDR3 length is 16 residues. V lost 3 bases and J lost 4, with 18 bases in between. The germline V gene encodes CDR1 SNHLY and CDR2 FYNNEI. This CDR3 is CASSDPPGEASTEAFF. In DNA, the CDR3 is TGTGCCAGCAGTGACCCCCCTGGGGAGGCGAGCACTGAAGCTTTCTTT.

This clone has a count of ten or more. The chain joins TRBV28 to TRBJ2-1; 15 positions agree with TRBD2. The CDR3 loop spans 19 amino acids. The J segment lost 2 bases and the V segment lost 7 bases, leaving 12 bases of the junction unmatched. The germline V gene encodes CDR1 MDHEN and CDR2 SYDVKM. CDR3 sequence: CASISGLAGGPFTYNEQFF. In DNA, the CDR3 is TGTGCCAGCATATCCGGACTAGCGGGAGGGCCTTTCACCTACAATGAGCAGTTCTTC.

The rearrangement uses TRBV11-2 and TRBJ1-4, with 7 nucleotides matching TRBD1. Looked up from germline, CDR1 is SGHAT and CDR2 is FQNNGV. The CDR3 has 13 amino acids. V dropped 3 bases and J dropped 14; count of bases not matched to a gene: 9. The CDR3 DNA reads TGTGCCAGCAGCTTGGGCAGGGGGAACGTTCTGTTTTTT. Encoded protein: CASSLGRGNVLFF.

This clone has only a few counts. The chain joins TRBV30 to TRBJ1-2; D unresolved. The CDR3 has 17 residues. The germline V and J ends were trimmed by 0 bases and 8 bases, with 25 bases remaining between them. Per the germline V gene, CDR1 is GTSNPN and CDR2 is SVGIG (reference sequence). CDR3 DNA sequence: TGTGCCTGGAGTGTAAGGATGGGCACCCACTTCGGTCAGGGCTACACCTTC. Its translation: CAWSVRMGTHFGQGYTF. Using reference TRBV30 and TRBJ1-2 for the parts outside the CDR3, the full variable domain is SQTIHQWPATLVQPVGSPLSLECTVEGTSNPNLYWYRQAAGRGLQLLFYSVGIGQISSEVPQNLSASRPQDRQFILSSKKLLLSDSGFYLCAWSVRMGTHFGQGYTFGSGTRLTVV.

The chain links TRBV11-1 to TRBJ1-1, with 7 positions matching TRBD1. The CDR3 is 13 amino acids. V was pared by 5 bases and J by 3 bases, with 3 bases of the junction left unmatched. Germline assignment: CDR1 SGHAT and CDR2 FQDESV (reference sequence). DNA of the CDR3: TGTGCCAGCAGCCTGGGACAGCACACTGAAGCTTTCTTT. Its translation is CASSLGQHTEAFF. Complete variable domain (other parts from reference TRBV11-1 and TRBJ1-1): EAEVAQSPRYKITEKSQAVAFWCDPISGHATLYWYRQILGQGPELLVQFQDESVVDDSQLPKDRFSAERLKGVDSTLKIQPAELGDSAMYLCASSLGQHTEAFFGQGTRLTVV.

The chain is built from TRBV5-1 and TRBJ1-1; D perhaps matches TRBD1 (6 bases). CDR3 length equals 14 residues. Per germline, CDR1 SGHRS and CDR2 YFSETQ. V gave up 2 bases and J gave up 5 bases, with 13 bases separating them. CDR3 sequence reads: CASSFSGDRTEAFF. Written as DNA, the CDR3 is TGCGCCAGCAGCTTTTCAGGGGATCGGACTGAAGCTTTCTTT.

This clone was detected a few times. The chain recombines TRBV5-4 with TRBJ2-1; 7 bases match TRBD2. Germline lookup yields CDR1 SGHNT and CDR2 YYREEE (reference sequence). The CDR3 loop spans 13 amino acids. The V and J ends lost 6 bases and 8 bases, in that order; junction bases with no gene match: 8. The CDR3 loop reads CASTLRGGYEQFF. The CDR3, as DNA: TGTGCCAGCACCCTACGGGGAGGGTATGAGCAGTTCTTC.

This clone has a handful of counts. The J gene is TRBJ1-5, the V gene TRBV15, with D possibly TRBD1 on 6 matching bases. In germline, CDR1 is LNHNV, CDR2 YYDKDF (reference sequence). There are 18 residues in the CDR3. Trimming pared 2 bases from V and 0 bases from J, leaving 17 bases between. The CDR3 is CATSRHHKTGYSNQPQHF. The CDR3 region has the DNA TGTGCCACCAGCAGACATCACAAGACAGGTTATAGCAATCAGCCCCAGCATTTT.

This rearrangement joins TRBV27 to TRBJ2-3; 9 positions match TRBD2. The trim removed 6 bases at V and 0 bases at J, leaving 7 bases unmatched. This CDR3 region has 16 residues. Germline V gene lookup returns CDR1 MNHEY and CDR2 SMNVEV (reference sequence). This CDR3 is CASRKKAGGSTDTQYF. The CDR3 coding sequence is TGTGCCAGCAGAAAGAAAGCGGGGGGCAGCACAGATACGCAGTATTTT.

The CDR3 spells CASSQDRQARYGYTF. The DNA for the CDR3 is TGTGCCAGCAGCCAAGATCGGCAGGCTCGATATGGCTACACCTTC. The gene calls are TRBV4-2 and TRBJ1-2; D uncertain. The CDR3 loop spans 15 amino acids. Germline V gives CDR1 LGHNA, CDR2 YNFKEQ. With 0 bases removed from V and 5 bases from J, the gap between germline ends came to 13 bases.

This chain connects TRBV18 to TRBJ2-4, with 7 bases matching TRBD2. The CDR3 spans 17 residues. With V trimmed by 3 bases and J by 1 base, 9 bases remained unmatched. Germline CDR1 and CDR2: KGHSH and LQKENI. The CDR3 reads CASSPMGGSTAKNIQYF. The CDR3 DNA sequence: TGTGCCAGCTCACCTATGGGGGGGAGTACGGCCAAAAACATTCAGTACTTC.

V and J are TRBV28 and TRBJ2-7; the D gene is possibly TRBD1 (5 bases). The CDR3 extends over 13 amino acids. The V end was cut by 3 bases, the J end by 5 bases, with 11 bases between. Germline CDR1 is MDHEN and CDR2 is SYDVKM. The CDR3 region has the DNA TGTGCCAGCAGTTTCCTCAGGGTCCACGAGCAGTACTTC. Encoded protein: CASSFLRVHEQYF.

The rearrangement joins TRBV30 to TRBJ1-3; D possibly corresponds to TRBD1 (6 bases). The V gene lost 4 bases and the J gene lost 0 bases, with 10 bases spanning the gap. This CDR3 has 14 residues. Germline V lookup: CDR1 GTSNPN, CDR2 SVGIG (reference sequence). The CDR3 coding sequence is TGTGCCTGGACGGGGGGGGCCTCTGGAAACACCATATATTTT. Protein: CAWTGGASGNTIYF.

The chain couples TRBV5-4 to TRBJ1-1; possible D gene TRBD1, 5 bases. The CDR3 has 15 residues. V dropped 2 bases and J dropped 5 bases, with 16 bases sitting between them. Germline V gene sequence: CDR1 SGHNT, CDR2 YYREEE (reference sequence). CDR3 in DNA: TGTGCCAGCAGCTTTAGGGGTAATGGACGGACTGAAGCTTTCTTT. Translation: CASSFRGNGRTEAFF. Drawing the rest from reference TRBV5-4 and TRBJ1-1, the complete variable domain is ETGVTQSPTHLIKTRGQQVTLRCSSQSGHNTVSWYQQALGQGPQFIFQYYREEENGRGNFPPRFSGLQFPNYSSELNVNALELDDSALYLCASSFRGNGRTEAFFGQGTRLTVV.

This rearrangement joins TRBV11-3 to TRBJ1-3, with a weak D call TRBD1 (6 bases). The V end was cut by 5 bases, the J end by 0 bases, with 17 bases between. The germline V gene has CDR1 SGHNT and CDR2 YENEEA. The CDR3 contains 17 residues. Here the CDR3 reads CASSREPGHSSGNTIYF. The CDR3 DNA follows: TGTGCCAGCAGCCGAGAACCGGGACACAGCTCTGGAAACACCATATATTTT. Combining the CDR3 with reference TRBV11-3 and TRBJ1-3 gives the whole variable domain EAGVVQSPRYKIIEKKQPVAFWCNPISGHNTLYWYLQNLGQGPELLIRYENEEAVDDSQLPKDRFSAERLKGVDSTLKIQPAELGDSAVYLCASSREPGHSSGNTIYFGEGSWLTVV.

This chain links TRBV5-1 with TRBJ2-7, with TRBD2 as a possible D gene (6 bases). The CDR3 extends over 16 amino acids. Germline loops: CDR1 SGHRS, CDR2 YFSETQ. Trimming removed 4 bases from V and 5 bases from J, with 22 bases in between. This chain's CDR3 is CASSLRSGTGGDEQYF. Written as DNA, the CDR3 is TGCGCCAGCAGCCTGAGATCCGGGACCGGGGGTGACGAGCAGTACTTC.

The CDR3 sequence: CASSAPGDRGTYNEQFF. In DNA form, the CDR3 reads TGTGCCAGCAGTGCGCCGGGTGACCGAGGGACCTACAATGAGCAGTTCTTC. The chain combines TRBV28 with TRBJ2-1; perhaps TRBD2 as D (5 bases). CDR1 and CDR2 from the germline V gene are MDHEN and SYDVKM. There are 17 residues in the CDR3. The V end was cut by 5 bases, the J end by 2 bases, with 19 bases between.